A few counts support the clone carrying this T cell receptor (beta chain). No antigen is known for it. The data originate from a study of radiotherapy plus CTLA-4 blockade in lung cancer. Whole-study results and caveats: Some TCR clones had been derived from tumors. These clones expanded in peripheral blood after radiotherapy plus ipilimumab.

The assay was immunoSEQ multiplex PCR, and TCRdb's table has in-frame clones only and misses some. The data contain 90,000 to 100,000 clones, 65% to 75% of them seen just once; the ten biggest clones take up roughly 3.1%. The germline CDR1 and CDR2 sequences are SGHRS and YFSETQ. J lost 4 bases, V lost 4 bases, and 8 bases had no gene match. The CDR3 runs 17 residues. CTLA-4 blockade with ipilimumab, together with focal radiation, was given to patients with chemo-refractory metastatic non-small-cell lung cancer. The chain couples TRBV5-1 to TRBJ2-5; 15 bases agree with TRBD2. The sample in question was peripheral blood, obtained from a patient treated with radiotherapy plus ipilimumab. The TCR comes from a human donor with non-small cell lung cancer who had a partial response to radiotherapy plus ipilimumab. Some clones in this sample may be carry-over from other donors' samples. The DNA for the CDR3 is TGCGCCAGCAGCCGGGGACTAGCGGGAGGATCCGGAGAGACCCAGTACTTC. Protein product: CASSRGLAGGSGETQYF.